The 30 T cell receptor beta chains given below trace back to one sample, sequenced in a study of blood T cell repertoires in COVID-19. The repertoire was sequenced with immunoSEQ multiplex PCR; TCRdb's copy has only in-frame clones and lacks some. Here the sample spans more than 110,000 clones, over 75% being singletons. The sequenced sample was PBMCs or T cells enriched from blood (not recorded which). These receptors originate from a woman aged 50 to 65 who had recovered from COVID-19.

This chain connects TRBV18 to TRBJ1-1; perhaps TRBD1 as D (5 bases). The CDR3 extends over 15 amino acids. The ends were cut back, 0 bases at V and 6 bases at J, with 14 bases in the middle. CDR1 is KGHSH, CDR2 LQKENI, per germline. Here the CDR3 reads CASSPPKGKLAEAFF. CDR3 nucleotide sequence: TGTGCCAGCTCACCACCGAAGGGGAAGTTGGCTGAAGCTTTCTTT. Combining the CDR3 with reference TRBV18 and TRBJ1-1 gives the whole variable domain NAGVMQNPRHLVRRRGQEARLRCSPMKGHSHVYWYRQLPEEGLKFMVYLQKENIIDESGMPKERFSAEFPKEGPSILRIQQVVRGDSAAYFCASSPPKGKLAEAFFGQGTRLTVV.

This sequence joins TRBV7-2 and TRBJ1-2, with a tentative D call TRBD1 (6 bases). V lost 1 base and J lost 5, with 14 bases in between. The CDR3 is 15 residues long. Germline loops: CDR1 SGHTA, CDR2 FQGNSA. Written as DNA, the CDR3 is TGTGCCAGCAGCTTAGACACAGGGTTTTATTATGGCTACACCTTC. Amino acid sequence: CASSLDTGFYYGYTF.

About this clone: One end of the junction is discordant with germline, which a read error may explain. The chain carries TRBV7-7 and TRBJ2-1, with no clear D. Germline values: CDR1 SSHAT, CDR2 FNYEAQ (reference sequence). This CDR3 comprises 13 residues. The CDR3 spells CASSLSEDNEQFF. The CDR3 DNA sequence: TGTGCTAGCAGCTTAAGTGAGGACAATGAGCAGTTCTTC.

This chain links TRBV30 with TRBJ2-7, with a possible D match to TRBD2 (5 bases). Germline V CDR1 and CDR2: GTSNPN, SVGIG (reference sequence). The V gene lost 8 bases and the J gene lost 0 bases, with 14 bases spanning the gap. The CDR3 runs to 13 residues. CDR3 sequence: CAGERASSYEQYF. CDR3 coding DNA: TGTGCCGGCGAGAGGGCGAGCTCCTACGAGCAGTACTTC.

V gene TRBV27 combines with J gene TRBJ1-4; 7 nucleotides align to TRBD1. Germline V gene data show CDR1 as MNHEY and CDR2 as SMNVEV (reference sequence). J lost 5 bases, V lost 6 bases, and 9 bases had no gene match. This CDR3 is 15 amino acids long. CDR3 protein: CASRVDRVQNEKLFF. Here the CDR3 DNA reads TGTGCCAGCAGGGTTGACAGGGTACAGAATGAAAAACTGTTTTTT.

The V call is TRBV11-2, the J call TRBJ1-2; the D gene is possibly TRBD1 (6 bases). The germline V and J ends were trimmed by 4 bases and 8 bases, with 11 bases remaining between them. Germline V gives CDR1 SGHAT, CDR2 FQNNGV. The CDR3 is made up of 12 amino acids. This CDR3 reads CASSSQGFGYTF. As DNA, the CDR3 is TGTGCCAGCAGCTCACAGGGCTTCGGCTACACCTTC. Together with reference TRBV11-2 and TRBJ1-2, the CDR3 gives the full variable domain: EAGVAQSPRYKIIEKRQSVAFWCNPISGHATLYWYQQILGQGPKLLIQFQNNGVVDDSQLPKDRFSAERLKGVDSTLKIQPAKLEDSAVYLCASSSQGFGYTFGSGTRLTVV.

V gene TRBV2 combines with J gene TRBJ2-7; 7 nucleotides agree with TRBD1. Germline trimming cut 7 bases from V and 3 bases from J; bases unmatched to any gene: 9. This CDR3 region has 14 residues. The V gene's germline CDR1 is SNHLY and CDR2 FYNNEI. CDR3 protein: CASIDPGTDYEQYF. DNA of the CDR3: TGTGCCAGCATTGACCCCGGGACAGACTACGAGCAGTACTTC.

The rearrangement links TRBV29-1 to TRBJ2-2, with 8 nucleotides matching TRBD1. This CDR3 comprises 14 residues. The V gene end was trimmed by 5 bases and the J gene end by 6 bases; junction bases not matched to a gene: 8. Germline values: CDR1 SQVTM, CDR2 ANQGSEA. The CDR3 sequence is CSVRDLTGAGELFF. Here the CDR3 DNA reads TGCAGCGTTCGGGATTTGACAGGGGCCGGGGAGCTGTTTTTT.

This rearrangement joins TRBV6-5 to TRBJ1-1; TRBD1 aligns across 9 bases. The CDR3 loop spans 15 amino acids. Trimming took 6 bases from V and 0 from J; bases not matched to a gene: 5. Germline CDR1 is MNHEY and CDR2 is SVGAGI. The CDR3 DNA is TGTGCCAGCAGAATCGACAGGGGGGTGAACACTGAAGCTTTCTTT. Its protein is CASRIDRGVNTEAFF.

The CDR3 nucleotides read TGTGCCAGCAGGAGTACCGGGGAGCTGTTTTTT. Translation: CASRSTGELFF. This rearrangement joins TRBV6-5 to TRBJ2-2; no definite D call. Per the germline V gene, CDR1 is MNHEY and CDR2 is SVGAGI. The length of the CDR3 is 11 residues. Deletions cut 6 bases from V and 5 bases from J, with 4 bases between.

The chain joins TRBV3-1 (or the pseudogene TRBV3-2) to TRBJ2-4; 11 bases are a match to TRBD2. The CDR3 extends over 17 amino acids. Germline CDR1 and CDR2: LGHDT and YNNKEL (reference sequence). The ends lost 1 base at V and 9 bases at J; junction bases unmatched: 11. CDR3 in DNA: TGTGCCAGCAGCCAAGTAACTAGCGGGGGCTGGATTAGCATTCAGTACTTC. Translating gives CASSQVTSGGWISIQYF.

This chain connects TRBV5-6 to TRBJ2-1, with TRBD1 matching 12 bases. Germline V gene sequence: CDR1 SGHDT, CDR2 YYEEEE. J gave up 9 bases and V 6 bases, and 10 bases lay outside the gene matches. The CDR3 is 15 residues long. CDR3 loop: CASTPRGQGALEQFF. CDR3 in DNA: TGTGCCAGCACCCCCCGGGGACAGGGGGCTCTTGAGCAGTTCTTC.

This clone was recorded a few times. This sequence joins TRBV21-1 and TRBJ2-5; TRBD1, the D gene given by the table, was not confirmed from the DNA. TRBV21-1 is reported as a pseudogene. The CDR3 sequence is 15 residues long. The CDR3 sequence is CASSTWTVLGETQYF. CDR3 nucleotide sequence: TGTGCCAGCAGCACCTGGACAGTACTAGGGGAGACCCAGTACTTC.

This sequence joins TRBV13 and TRBJ2-6; perhaps TRBD1 as D (6 bases). V shed 3 bases and J shed 0 bases, with 12 bases lying between them. The CDR3 loop spans 17 amino acids. In germline, CDR1 is PRHDT, CDR2 FYEKMQ (reference sequence). The CDR3 sequence is CASSLRGQSSGANVLTF. The CDR3 DNA follows: TGTGCCAGCAGCTTGCGTGGACAGAGCTCTGGGGCCAACGTCCTGACTTTC.

The chain combines TRBV5-1 with TRBJ2-5; D unresolved. Germline-derived CDR1 and CDR2 are SGHRS and YFSETQ. The CDR3 has 11 residues. Between the trimmed V and J ends, which lost 4 bases and 7 bases, there was a span of 8 bases. This CDR3 is CASSRPGTQYF. DNA for the CDR3: TGCGCCAGCAGCAGACCGGGGACCCAGTACTTC. The entire variable domain, with the rest obtained from reference TRBV5-1 and TRBJ2-5, is as follows: KAGVTQTPRYLIKTRGQQVTLSCSPISGHRSVSWYQQTPGQGLQFLFEYFSETQRNKGNFPGRFSGRQFSNSRSEMNVSTLELGDSALYLCASSRPGTQYFGPGTRLLVL.

This clone has just one count. This CDR3 is CASSPGTPSMGYTF. DNA for the CDR3: TGCGCCAGCAGCCCCGGGACACCCTCAATGGGCTACACCTTC. The J gene is TRBJ1-2, the V gene TRBV4-1, with D possibly TRBD1 on 6 matching bases. V was trimmed by 4 bases and J by 8 bases, leaving 17 bases between them. The CDR3 spans 14 residues. Germline V gene lookup returns CDR1 MGHRA and CDR2 YSYEKL.

The gene calls are TRBV13 and TRBJ1-6; 9 nucleotides align to TRBD1. The CDR3 has 15 amino acids. V gave up 4 bases and J gave up 10 bases; unmatched junction bases: 8. In germline, CDR1 is PRHDT, CDR2 FYEKMQ (reference sequence). CDR3 in DNA: TGTGCCAGCAGCTCAAAAACAGGGGGCGGATCACCCCTCCACTTT. Amino acids: CASSSKTGGGSPLHF.

This rearrangement joins TRBV9 to TRBJ2-3, with 10 nucleotides matching TRBD2. The germline gives CDR1 SGDLS, CDR2 YYNGEE. This CDR3 has 15 amino acids. The V segment lost 3 bases and the J segment 2 bases; nucleotides outside the gene matches: 3. The CDR3 DNA reads as TGTGCCAGCAGCGAACTAGCGGGATACACAGATACGCAGTATTTT. It yields the protein CASSELAGYTDTQYF.

The J gene is TRBJ1-2, the V gene TRBV9; TRBD1 matches 8 bases. The germline V gene encodes CDR1 SGDLS and CDR2 YYNGEE. The CDR3 extends over 15 amino acids. Trimming took 4 bases from V and 5 from J; bases not matched to a gene: 10. DNA of the CDR3: TGTGCCAGCAGCCTCCGACAGGGGTCTTATTATGGCTACACCTTC. It encodes CASSLRQGSYYGYTF.

This chain links TRBV5-6 with TRBJ2-3, with a weak D call TRBD1 (6 bases). V was clipped by 4 bases and J by 2 bases, with 11 bases between them. Germline V gives CDR1 SGHDT, CDR2 YYEEEE. This CDR3 is built from 14 residues. Here the CDR3 reads CASSPGQFTDTQYF. CDR3 in DNA: TGTGCCAGCAGCCCCGGACAGTTCACAGATACGCAGTATTTT.

The chain carries TRBV27 and TRBJ2-2; 11 nucleotides align to TRBD2. The CDR3 is 18 residues long. Germline values: CDR1 MNHEY, CDR2 SMNVEV (reference sequence). With V trimmed by 0 bases and J by 6 bases, 9 bases remained unmatched. The CDR3 DNA follows: TGTGCCAGCAGTTTATCGCTGGTAGCGGGGGGGCAGTCCGGGGAGCTGTTTTTT. Its translation is CASSLSLVAGGQSGELFF.

This rearrangement joins TRBV28 to TRBJ2-1, with 9 bases lining up with TRBD2. This CDR3 spans 19 amino acids. Trimming removed 3 bases from V and 1 base from J; junction bases left unmatched: 13. The germline CDR1 and CDR2 sequences are MDHEN and SYDVKM. The CDR3 sequence is CASSFLRVSGSRSYNEQFF. The CDR3 coding sequence is TGTGCCAGCAGTTTTTTGCGGGTTAGCGGGAGTAGATCCTACAATGAGCAGTTCTTC.

The V and J genes are TRBV27 and TRBJ2-3; no clear D. The CDR3 totals 14 residues. Trimming took off 2 bases at V and 7 bases at J, with 13 bases between the two ends. Germline V gives CDR1 MNHEY, CDR2 SMNVEV (reference sequence). CDR3 loop: CASSLSTVQNTQYF. The CDR3 bases are TGTGCCAGCAGTTTAAGCACAGTCCAGAATACGCAGTATTTT.

This clone is a singleton in its sample. This rearrangement joins TRBV9 to TRBJ2-5; unclear D gene. The germline V and J ends were trimmed by 3 bases and 4 bases, with 16 bases remaining between them. The CDR3 is 15 residues long. The germline gives CDR1 SGDLS, CDR2 YYNGEE. The CDR3 nucleotides read TGTGCCAGCAGCGCCGCCCCGAAGGCAGGAGAGACCCAGTACTTC. Translated, it gives CASSAAPKAGETQYF. Combining the CDR3 with reference TRBV9 and TRBJ2-5 gives the whole variable domain DSGVTQTPKHLITATGQRVTLRCSPRSGDLSVYWYQQSLDQGLQFLIQYYNGEERAKGNILERFSAQQFPDLHSELNLSSLELGDSALYFCASSAAPKAGETQYFGPGTRLLVL.

The chain couples TRBV3-1 (or the pseudogene TRBV3-2) to TRBJ1-1; D perhaps matches TRBD1 (6 bases). V was clipped by 1 base and J by 7 bases, with 7 bases between them. Germline V gives CDR1 LGHDT, CDR2 YNNKEL (reference sequence). This CDR3 has 12 amino acids. The DNA of the CDR3 is TGTGCCAGCAGCCAAGGGGGGCGTGAAGCTTTCTTT. It specifies CASSQGGREAFF.

J is TRBJ1-1 and V is TRBV7-3, with 10 bases lining up with TRBD1. CDR3 size: 14 residues. V lost 5 bases and J lost 4; bases outside the gene matches: 4. CDR1 and CDR2 (germline): SGHTA, FQGTGA. CDR3 sequence reads: CASSPGQGGTEAFF. The CDR3 nucleotides are TGTGCCAGCAGCCCCGGACAGGGGGGCACTGAAGCTTTCTTT.

This clone has more than one count but fewer than ten. The chain employs TRBV5-4 and TRBJ1-1, with 11 bases that match TRBD1. Germline V CDR1 and CDR2: SGHNT, YYREEE (reference sequence). The CDR3 runs 16 residues. The V gene end was trimmed by 2 bases and the J gene end by 4 bases; junction bases not matched to a gene: 7. The CDR3 region has the DNA TGTGCCAGCAGCTTAACCGGACAGGGGGCTGGCACTGAAGCTTTCTTT. It codes for CASSLTGQGAGTEAFF. Full variable domain (missing parts from reference TRBV5-4 and TRBJ1-1): ETGVTQSPTHLIKTRGQQVTLRCSSQSGHNTVSWYQQALGQGPQFIFQYYREEENGRGNFPPRFSGLQFPNYSSELNVNALELDDSALYLCASSLTGQGAGTEAFFGQGTRLTVV.

The rearrangement joins TRBV6-5 to TRBJ2-7; D unresolved. CDR1 is MNHEY and CDR2 is SVGAGI in the germline V gene. There are 15 residues in the CDR3. V was trimmed by 0 bases and J by 0 bases, leaving 9 bases between them. The CDR3 region is CASSYSTRYSYEQYF. The CDR3 DNA reads TGTGCCAGCAGTTACTCGACCAGGTACTCCTACGAGCAGTACTTC.

The rearrangement links TRBV19 to TRBJ2-7, with TRBD2 matching 9 bases. The V and J ends lost 6 bases and 5 bases, in that order; junction bases with no gene match: 14. From germline, CDR1 is LNHDA and CDR2 SQIVND (reference sequence). This CDR3 is 16 amino acids long. CDR3 loop: CASREEGGGAFHEQYF. The CDR3 bases are TGTGCCAGTAGAGAAGAAGGCGGGGGGGCCTTTCACGAGCAGTACTTC. The full variable domain, completed using reference TRBV19 and TRBJ2-7, is DGGITQSPKYLFRKEGQNVTLSCEQNLNHDAMYWYRQDPGQGLRLIYYSQIVNDFQKGDIAEGYSVSREKKESFPLTVTSAQKNPTAFYLCASREEGGGAFHEQYFGPGTRLTVT.

The chain is built from TRBV6-1 and TRBJ2-4; possibly TRBD1 for D (6 bases). The germline gives CDR1 MNHNS, CDR2 SASEGT. Trimming removed 3 bases at V and 2 bases at J, with 17 bases between. There are 17 residues in the CDR3. CDR3 in amino acids: CASSDWGGRGSKNIQYF. CDR3 DNA: TGTGCCAGCAGTGACTGGGGTGGCAGGGGCTCCAAAAACATTCAGTACTTC.